These 16 T cell receptor beta chains share one sample of origin, sequenced in a study of blood T cell repertoires in COVID-19. Data came from immunoSEQ multiplex PCR; TCRdb stores just in-frame clones and leaves some out. This sample carries approximately 210,000 clones, about 83% of them seen once, and the ten largest clones take less than 3%. The specimen was peripheral blood. The source is a man in his fifties or sixties with active or convalescent COVID-19.

This chain's CDR3 is CASSLDRGRQPQHF. CDR3 sequence (DNA): TGTGCCAGCAGCCTAGACAGGGGACGTCAGCCCCAGCATTTT. This chain links TRBV7-2 with TRBJ1-5; TRBD1 matches at 8 bases. J was trimmed by 6 bases and V by 5 bases; bases with no gene match: 6. This CDR3 has 14 amino acids. Germline V gene data show CDR1 as SGHTA and CDR2 as FQGNSA. The full variable domain, its missing parts supplied by reference TRBV7-2 and TRBJ1-5, is GAGVSQSPSNKVTEKGKDVELRCDPISGHTALYWYRQSLGQGLEFLIYFQGNSAPDKSGLPSDRFSAERTGGSVSTLTIQRTQQEDSAVYLCASSLDRGRQPQHFGDGTRLSIL.

This clone was seen a handful of times. Other DNA sequences from this sample encode an identical CDR3 as well. The rearrangement links TRBV12-3 or TRBV12-4 to TRBJ1-2, with 9 bases lining up with TRBD1. This CDR3 region has 13 residues. V lost 3 bases to trimming and J lost 5 bases; unmatched junction nucleotides: 1. CDR3 sequence: CASSLDRGYGYTF. The CDR3 nucleotides read TGTGCCAGCAGTTTGGACAGGGGTTATGGCTACACCTTC.

J is TRBJ2-5 and V is TRBV28; D perhaps matches TRBD2 (6 bases). V dropped 4 bases and J dropped 4 bases, with 13 bases sitting between them. Germline CDR1 reads MDHEN; CDR2 reads SYDVKM. The CDR3 loop spans 14 amino acids. The CDR3 loop is CASSSPGGSETQYF. As DNA, the CDR3 is TGTGCCAGCAGTTCCCCCGGGGGATCAGAGACCCAGTACTTC.

The rearrangement uses TRBV4-1 and TRBJ1-1; 8 bases are a match to TRBD1. J lost 3 bases, V lost 10 bases, and 13 bases had no gene match. Germline V CDR1 and CDR2: MGHRA, YSYEKL. CDR3 size: 15 residues. DNA for the CDR3: TGCGCCACCTCACTCGACCCAGGGGGCTACACTGAAGCTTTCTTT. Translating it yields CATSLDPGGYTEAFF.

The gene calls are TRBV12-3 or TRBV12-4 and TRBJ2-1; TRBD2 is a possible D gene (6 bases). V lost 9 bases and J 8 bases, leaving 14 bases between the germline ends. The CDR3 extends over 12 amino acids. The CDR3: CASRRGGDEQFF. The CDR3 bases are TGTGCCAGTAGGCGGGGTGGGGATGAGCAGTTCTTC.

The chain combines TRBV21-1 with TRBJ1-4; TRBD1, the D gene given by the table, was not confirmed from the DNA. TRBV21-1 corresponds to a pseudogene. The CDR3 sequence is 14 residues long. CDR3 sequence: CASSKSKPGHRAFF. The CDR3 nucleotides read TGTGCCAGCAGCAAATCAAAGCCCGGACACCGGGCCTTTTTT.

The rearrangement joins TRBV6-5 to TRBJ2-7, with 10 bases fitting TRBD1. Per the germline V gene, CDR1 is MNHEY and CDR2 is SVGAGI. The CDR3 loop spans 13 amino acids. The J segment lost 3 bases and the V segment lost 8 bases, leaving 4 bases of the junction unmatched. CDR3 sequence (DNA): TGTGCCAGCCGGGACAGGGGATACTACGAGCAGTACTTC. Encoded protein: CASRDRGYYEQYF.

The CDR3 nucleotides are TGTGCCAGCACTCTTCAGGGGGACTATGGCTACACCTTC. Translation: CASTLQGDYGYTF. The genes are TRBV3-1 (or the pseudogene TRBV3-2) and TRBJ1-2, with TRBD1 matching over 7 bases. Looked up from germline, CDR1 is LGHDT and CDR2 is YNNKEL (reference sequence). V dropped 7 bases and J dropped 3; count of bases not matched to a gene: 5. CDR3 length equals 13 residues.

V and J are TRBV18 and TRBJ1-6; D ambiguous. The germline gives CDR1 KGHSH, CDR2 LQKENI. V lost 1 base, J lost 10 bases, and 11 bases lay in between. The CDR3 has 14 residues. This chain's CDR3 is CASSPRSESSPLHF. As DNA, the CDR3 is TGTGCCAGCTCACCACGCAGTGAATCATCACCCCTCCACTTT.

V is TRBV27 and J is TRBJ2-7; possibly TRBD2 for D (6 bases). V shed 5 bases and J shed 7 bases, with 21 bases lying between them. This CDR3 has 15 amino acids. Per the germline V gene, CDR1 is MNHEY and CDR2 is SMNVEV (reference sequence). In DNA form, the CDR3 reads TGTGCCAGCAGTCCGGCCGGGACTCCTTTGGGTGAGCAGTACTTC. Translated: CASSPAGTPLGEQYF.

The DNA of the CDR3 is TGCGCCAGCAGCTTGCTAGCTACTAGCGGGAGAGAGACCCAGTACTTC. Protein: CASSLLATSGRETQYF. The V call is TRBV5-1, the J call TRBJ2-5, with TRBD2 matching over 11 bases. From germline, CDR1 is SGHRS and CDR2 YFSETQ. This CDR3 is 16 amino acids long. Trimming took 1 base from V and 4 from J; bases not matched to a gene: 6.

The chain uses TRBV5-1 and TRBJ1-5; 9 bases align to TRBD1. V shed 4 bases, J shed 5 bases, and the junction held 4 bases outside the gene matches. Germline V gene lookup returns CDR1 SGHRS and CDR2 YFSETQ. The CDR3 sequence is 14 residues long. The CDR3 reads CASSTGQGHQPQHF. For the CDR3, the DNA is TGCGCCAGCAGCACGGGACAGGGCCATCAGCCCCAGCATTTT.

A few counts support this clone. The genes are TRBV6-2 or TRBV6-3 and TRBJ2-3; 13 bases are a match to TRBD2. CDR3 length: 15 residues. CDR1 is MNHEY, CDR2 SVGEGT, per germline. The J segment lost 6 bases and the V segment lost 5 bases, leaving 5 bases of the junction unmatched. The CDR3 loop is CASSPGLAGSDTQYF. CDR3 DNA: TGTGCCAGCAGTCCGGGACTAGCGGGGTCTGATACGCAGTATTTT.

V is TRBV4-1 and J is TRBJ1-5; tentative D call: TRBD1 (5 bases). The CDR3 length is 17 residues. Per the germline V gene, CDR1 is MGHRA and CDR2 is YSYEKL. V shed 0 bases and J shed 7 bases, with 19 bases lying between them. CDR3 in amino acids: CASSQEGHRMMDQPQHF. In DNA, the CDR3 is TGCGCCAGCAGCCAAGAAGGCCACAGGATGATGGACCAGCCCCAGCATTTT.

The chain uses TRBV6-5 and TRBJ1-6; 11 bases are shared with TRBD1. CDR3 length: 15 amino acids. CDR1 and CDR2 (germline): MNHEY, SVGAGI. V lost 6 bases and J lost 6; bases outside the gene matches: 4. CDR3 loop: CASSGTGGSNSPLHF. As DNA, the CDR3 is TGTGCCAGCAGCGGGACAGGGGGAAGTAATTCACCCCTCCACTTT.

The V gene is TRBV5-1, the J gene TRBJ1-1; D is ambiguous. Looked up from germline, CDR1 is SGHRS and CDR2 is YFSETQ. This CDR3 region has 16 residues. V was cut by 3 bases and J by 0 bases, with 15 bases left in between. For the CDR3, the DNA is TGCGCCAGCAGCTCCTCCCAACCTATAATGAACACTGAAGCTTTCTTT. Its protein is CASSSSQPIMNTEAFF.